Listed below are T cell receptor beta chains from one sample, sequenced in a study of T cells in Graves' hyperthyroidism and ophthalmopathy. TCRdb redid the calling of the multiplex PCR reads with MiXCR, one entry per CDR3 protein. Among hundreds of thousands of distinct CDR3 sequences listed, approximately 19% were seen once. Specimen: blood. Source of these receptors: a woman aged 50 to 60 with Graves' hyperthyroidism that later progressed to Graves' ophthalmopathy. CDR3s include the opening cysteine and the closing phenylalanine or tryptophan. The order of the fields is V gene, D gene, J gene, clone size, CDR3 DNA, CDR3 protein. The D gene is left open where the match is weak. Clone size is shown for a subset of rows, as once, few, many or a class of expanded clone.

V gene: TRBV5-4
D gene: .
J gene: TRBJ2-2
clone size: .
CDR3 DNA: TGTGCCAGCAGCCCCAGTCTCATCGGGGAGCTGTTTTTT
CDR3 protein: CASSPSLIGELFF

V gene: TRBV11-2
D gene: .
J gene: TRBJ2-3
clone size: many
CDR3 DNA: TGTGCCAGCAGCTTAGGCGAACCTCGGGGGTACACAGATACGCAGTATTTT
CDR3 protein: CASSLGEPRGYTDTQYF

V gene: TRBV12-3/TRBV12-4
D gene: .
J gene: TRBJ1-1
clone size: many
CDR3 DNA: TGTGCCAGCAGAAGCACAGGATTTAACACTGAAGCTTTCTTT
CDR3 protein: CASRSTGFNTEAFF

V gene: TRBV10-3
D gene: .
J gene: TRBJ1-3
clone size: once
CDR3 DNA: TGTGCCATCATGGCAGCTCTGGGAAACACCATATATTTT
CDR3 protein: CAIMAALGNTIYF

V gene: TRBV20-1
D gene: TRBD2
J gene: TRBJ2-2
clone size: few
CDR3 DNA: TGCAGTGCCCCGCGGGGGGCGAACACCGGGGAGCTGTTTTTT
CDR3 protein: CSAPRGANTGELFF

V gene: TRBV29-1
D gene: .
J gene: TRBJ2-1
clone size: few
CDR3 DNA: TGCAGCGTTGAGAGGGTCGGGAATGAGCAGTTCTTC
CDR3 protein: CSVERVGNEQFF

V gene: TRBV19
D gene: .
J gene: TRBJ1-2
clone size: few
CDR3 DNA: TGTGCCAGTACTCCCTCCAGGGGCAACTATGGCTACACCTTC
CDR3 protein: CASTPSRGNYGYTF

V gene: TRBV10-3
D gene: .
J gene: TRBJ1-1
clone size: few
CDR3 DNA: TGTGCCATCAGTAGTCAGACAGACTCGAACACTGAAGCTTTCTTT
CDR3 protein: CAISSQTDSNTEAFF

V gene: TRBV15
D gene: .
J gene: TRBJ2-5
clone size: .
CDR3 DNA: TGTGCCACCAGCAGAGATTTGGGACGACATAGTGGCCAGTACTTC
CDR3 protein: CATSRDLGRHSGQYF

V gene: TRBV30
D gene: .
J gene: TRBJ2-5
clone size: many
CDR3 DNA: TGTGCCTGGAGTGTAAAGGGCCTGGGCAGGCAAGAGACCCAGTACTTC
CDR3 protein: CAWSVKGLGRQETQYF

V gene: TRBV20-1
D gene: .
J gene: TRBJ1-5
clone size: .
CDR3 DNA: TGCAGTGCACAGCAGGGAACGGATCAGCCCCAGCATTTT
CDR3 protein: CSAQQGTDQPQHF

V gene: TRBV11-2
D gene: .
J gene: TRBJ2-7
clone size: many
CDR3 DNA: TGTGCCAGCAGCTTACGGGAAGCCAGAATCTACGAGCAGTACTTC
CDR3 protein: CASSLREARIYEQYF

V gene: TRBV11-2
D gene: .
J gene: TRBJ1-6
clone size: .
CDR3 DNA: TGTGCCAGCAGCGGGGCAGGGTGGGGGAATTCACCCCTCCACTTT
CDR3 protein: CASSGAGWGNSPLHF

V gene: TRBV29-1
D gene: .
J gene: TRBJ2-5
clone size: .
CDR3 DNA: TGCAGCGTCAGCTCAAGGGGGGAAAAGGTAGAGACCCAGTACTTC
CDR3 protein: CSVSSRGEKVETQYF

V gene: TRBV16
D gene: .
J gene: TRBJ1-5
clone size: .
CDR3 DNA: TGTGCCAGCAGCCAATTCTCAGAAGATCAGCCCCAGCATTTT
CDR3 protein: CASSQFSEDQPQHF

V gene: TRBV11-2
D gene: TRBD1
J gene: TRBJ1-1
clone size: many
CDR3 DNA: TGTGCCAGCAGTCTGGTACATCCCGGGACAGGTAGGGCTGAAGCTTTCTTT
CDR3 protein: CASSLVHPGTGRAEAFF

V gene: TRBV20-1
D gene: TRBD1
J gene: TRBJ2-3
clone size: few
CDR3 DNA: TGCAGTGCACTCCGGGACAGGGGCACAGATACGCAGTATTTT
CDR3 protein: CSALRDRGTDTQYF

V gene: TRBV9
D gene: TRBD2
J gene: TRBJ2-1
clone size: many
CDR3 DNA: TGTGCCAGCAGCGTAGGTAGCGGGGGGGACAATGAGCAGTTCTTC
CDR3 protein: CASSVGSGGDNEQFF

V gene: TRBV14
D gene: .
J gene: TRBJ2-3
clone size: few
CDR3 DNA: TGTGCCAGCAGCCAAGACGAGGGTACAGATACGCAGTATTTT
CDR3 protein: CASSQDEGTDTQYF

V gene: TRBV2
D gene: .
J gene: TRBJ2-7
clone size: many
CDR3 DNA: TGTGCCAGCAGTGAAGCGGTGTACAGCCACCTCTACGAGCAGTACTTC
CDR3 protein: CASSEAVYSHLYEQYF

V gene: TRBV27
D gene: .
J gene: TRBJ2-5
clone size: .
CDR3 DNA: TGTGCCAGCAGTCCCGGGACTTTGATGGCGACCCAGTACTTC
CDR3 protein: CASSPGTLMATQYF

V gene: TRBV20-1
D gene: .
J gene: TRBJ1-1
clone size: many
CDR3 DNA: TGCAGTGCTAGACAGCCGAACACTGAAGCTTTCTTT
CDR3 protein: CSARQPNTEAFF

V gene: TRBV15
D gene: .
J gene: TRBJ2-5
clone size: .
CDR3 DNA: TGTGCCACCAGCCGCCCAGGGTTTGAGACCCAGTACTTC
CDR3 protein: CATSRPGFETQYF

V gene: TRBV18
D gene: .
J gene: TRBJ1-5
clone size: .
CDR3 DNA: TGTGCCAGCTCTCAGGCCGGGGCCGAATATCAGCCCCAGCATTTT
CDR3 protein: CASSQAGAEYQPQHF

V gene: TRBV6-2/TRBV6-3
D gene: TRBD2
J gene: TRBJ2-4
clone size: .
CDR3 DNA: TGTGCCAGCAGTTATTCCACCCTAGCGGGGGAGGACATTCAGTACTTC
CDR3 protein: CASSYSTLAGEDIQYF

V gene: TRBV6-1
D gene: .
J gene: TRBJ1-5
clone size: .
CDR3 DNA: TGTGCCAGCAGTGCCCGGACCACCAATCAGCCCCAGCATTTT
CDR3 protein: CASSARTTNQPQHF

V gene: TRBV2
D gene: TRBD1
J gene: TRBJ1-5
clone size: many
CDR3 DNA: TGTGCCAGCTCAGGGACAGGGGACCAGCCCCAGCATTTT
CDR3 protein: CASSGTGDQPQHF

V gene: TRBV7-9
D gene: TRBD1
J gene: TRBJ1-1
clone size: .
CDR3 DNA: TGTGTCAGCAGCTTGGGACAGGACACTGAAGCTTTCTTT
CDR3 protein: CVSSLGQDTEAFF

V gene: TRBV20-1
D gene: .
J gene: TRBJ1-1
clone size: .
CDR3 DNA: TGCAGTGCTAGAGTTTCAGGGCAGGGAGCTGAAGCTTTCTTT
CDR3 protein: CSARVSGQGAEAFF

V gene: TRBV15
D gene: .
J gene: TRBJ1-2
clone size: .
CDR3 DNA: TGTGCCACCAGCCAGGTCGGCGGACCGCGTGGCTACACCTTC
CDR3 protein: CATSQVGGPRGYTF